The rows below give T cell receptor beta chains drawn from one sample of a study of cytomegalovirus exposure and HLA in healthy donors. Some clones are missing from TCRdb's copy, which holds only in-frame ones; the method was immunoSEQ multiplex PCR. The sample carries about 180,000 clones, 77% recorded once. The sequenced material came from PBMCs. These receptors originate from a woman aged 60-75 years in good health and CMV-seropositive. Each CDR3 is given with its conserved first and last residue. A D gene is named only where the DNA matches it firmly. Not every row has a clone size; where given, it reads once, few, many or a size class.

size,V,J,D,DNA,CDR3
NA,TRBV6-1,TRBJ1-1,NA,TGTGCCAGCAGCTGGGGCCGGACTGAAGCTTTCTTT,CASSWGRTEAFF
NA,TRBV28,TRBJ1-5,TRBD1,TGTGCCAGCAGTTTTAGCGGGACAGGGCTTAATCAGCCCCAGCATTTT,CASSFSGTGLNQPQHF
few,TRBV7-9,TRBJ2-1,TRBD1,TGTGCCAGCAGCTTAGGGACAGGGGGCGGTGAGCAGTTCTTC,CASSLGTGGGEQFF
once,TRBV7-9,TRBJ1-1,TRBD1,TGTGCCAGCAGCAATAACAGGGGCATGAACACTGAAGCTTTCTTT,CASSNNRGMNTEAFF
NA,TRBV9,TRBJ1-5,TRBD1,TGTGCCAGCAGCGACCGGGACAGACATACTTATAGCAATCAGCCCCAGCATTTT,CASSDRDRHTYSNQPQHF
NA,TRBV5-8,TRBJ2-3,TRBD2,TGTGCCAGCAGCGCAGGACTAGCGGGGGCCCACACAGATACGCAGTATTTT,CASSAGLAGAHTDTQYF
few,TRBV6-6,TRBJ1-4,NA,TGTGCCAGCAGTCGACCTAGGCAGGGAGGGGAAAAACTGTTTTTT,CASSRPRQGGEKLFF
NA,TRBV2,TRBJ2-2,TRBD2,TGTGCCAGCAGTGGGGCCCTTCCAGCGGGAGGGCCCGGCGGGGAGCTGTTTTTT,CASSGALPAGGPGGELFF
few,TRBV28,TRBJ1-2,NA,TGTGCCAGCAGTTTGCCGAGCCGTGGCTACACCTTC,CASSLPSRGYTF
NA,TRBV28,TRBJ2-7,TRBD1,TGTGCCAGCAGCTCCGGGACAGACCCCTCCGAGCAGTACTTC,CASSSGTDPSEQYF
NA,TRBV19,TRBJ1-3,NA,TGTGCCAGTACGGCGGGGGCAAGGGAAAACACCATATATTTT,CASTAGARENTIYF
NA,TRBV30,TRBJ2-6,NA,TGTGCCTGGAGTGGGGGCCTCCCTGGGGCCAACGGCCTGACTTTC,CAWSGGLPGANGLTF
NA,TRBV28,TRBJ1-6,NA,TGTGCCAACCAACCTAGTTTTAATTCACCCCTCCACTTT,CANQPSFNSPLHF
NA,TRBV10-1,TRBJ1-6,NA,TGCGCCACCCAGGGCCCTTATAATTCACCCCTCCACTTT,CATQGPYNSPLHF
NA,TRBV28,TRBJ2-3,NA,TGTGCCAGCAGTCCTACAGATACGCAGTATTTT,CASSPTDTQYF
NA,TRBV4-3,TRBJ2-7,NA,TGCGCCAGCAGCCGATCGCTTGCGGGGGCCTCCTACGAGCAGTACTTC,CASSRSLAGASYEQYF
once,TRBV6-1,TRBJ2-7,TRBD2,TGTGCCAGCAAAGGACTAGCGGCCTACGAGCAGTACTTC,CASKGLAAYEQYF
NA,TRBV18,TRBJ1-1,NA,TGTGCCAGCTCACCGGGACAGAACACTGAAGCTTTCTTT,CASSPGQNTEAFF
NA,TRBV5-4,TRBJ2-1,TRBD2,TGTGCCAGCAGCTTGGGACTAGCGGGAAACAATGAGCAGTTCTTC,CASSLGLAGNNEQFF
NA,TRBV19,TRBJ2-7,TRBD1,TGTGCCAGTAGTTACTCCCGGACAGGCGACTACGAGCAGTACTTC,CASSYSRTGDYEQYF
few,TRBV4-1,TRBJ1-1,NA,TGCGCCAGCAGCCAAGGTGCGGTGTGGCTAAACACTGAAGCTTTCTTT,CASSQGAVWLNTEAFF
NA,TRBV6-6,TRBJ2-1,TRBD2,TGTGCCAGCAGTTCATTAGCGGGATACGAGCAGTTCTTC,CASSSLAGYEQFF
NA,TRBV10-3,TRBJ1-5,TRBD1,TGTGCCACGACAGGGGATAGCAATCAGCCCCAGCATTTT,CATTGDSNQPQHF
NA,TRBV29-1,TRBJ2-7,NA,TGCAGCGTACGCAACAGGGCCCAGGCCGGGGAGCAGTACTTC,CSVRNRAQAGEQYF
NA,TRBV21-1,TRBJ2-7,NA,TGTGCCAGCAGCAACAAAATCAGTTCCTACGAGCAGTACTTC,CASSNKISSYEQYF
NA,TRBV5-1,TRBJ1-1,NA,TGCGCCAGCAGCTCACAGGGGAACACTGAAGCTTTCTTT,CASSSQGNTEAFF
NA,TRBV27,TRBJ2-2,NA,TGTGCCAGCAGTGCGAGCGGGCGGACCGGGGGGCTGTTTTTT,CASSASGRTGGLFF
NA,TRBV5-1,TRBJ2-3,NA,TGCGCCAGCAGCTTGGAAATTTCCAGGGGCACAGATACGCAGTATTTT,CASSLEISRGTDTQYF
few,TRBV28,TRBJ2-5,TRBD1,TGTGCCAGCAGGCTTCCAGGGGGCGGGAAAGAGACCCAGTACTTC,CASRLPGGGKETQYF
NA,TRBV7-7,TRBJ2-2,NA,TGTGCCAGCAGCTTAGTCTCATCGGCCGGGGAGCTGTTTTTT,CASSLVSSAGELFF
NA,TRBV7-8,TRBJ1-4,NA,TGTGCCAGCATGCCCCTGAGGCGTGTGACAGGCGAAAAACTGTTTTTT,CASMPLRRVTGEKLFF
NA,TRBV18,TRBJ2-2,TRBD2,TGTGCCAGCTCAGGGTCTAGCGGGAGTCGCACCGGGGAGCTGTTTTTT,CASSGSSGSRTGELFF
NA,TRBV5-1,TRBJ2-7,TRBD1,TGCGCCAGCAGCCCTTCGGACAGGCCGGCTTACGAGCAGTACTTC,CASSPSDRPAYEQYF
NA,TRBV6-5,TRBJ2-7,TRBD1,TGTGCCAGCTATACCCCGGGACAGATCTACGAGCAGTACTTC,CASYTPGQIYEQYF
medium-sized,TRBV23-1,TRBJ1-6,NA,TGCGCCAGCAACCTACATCGTCGGACAGCCTATAATTCACCCCTCCACTTT,CASNLHRRTAYNSPLHF
few,TRBV7-3,TRBJ1-2,NA,TGTGCCAGCAGCTTAGGGCCAGGGAATGGCTACACCTTC,CASSLGPGNGYTF
NA,TRBV6-1,TRBJ1-2,NA,TGTGCCAGCAGTGAAGCGCGCGGGGGATACGGCTACACCTTC,CASSEARGGYGYTF
NA,TRBV5-1,TRBJ1-6,TRBD1,TGCGCCAGCAGCTTCGACAGGGACTCACCCCTCCACTTT,CASSFDRDSPLHF
NA,TRBV5-1,TRBJ1-5,TRBD1,TGCGCCAGCAGCCCCACCCAGACAGGGGGCAATCAGCCCCAGCATTTT,CASSPTQTGGNQPQHF
few,TRBV5-4,TRBJ1-5,NA,TGTGCCAGCAGCTCCACCACCGGGACATATAGCAATCAGCCCCAGCATTTT,CASSSTTGTYSNQPQHF
NA,TRBV29-1,TRBJ2-2,NA,TGCAGCGTTGGGGCAGTGAACACCGGGGAGCTGTTTTTT,CSVGAVNTGELFF
NA,TRBV11-2,TRBJ2-7,NA,TGTGCCAGCAGCTTAGCCACCTCCGGGTTCTACGAGCAGTACTTC,CASSLATSGFYEQYF
few,TRBV7-2,TRBJ1-2,NA,TGTGCCAGCAGCCCCCGGACAGCAGACGACTATGGCTACACCTTC,CASSPRTADDYGYTF
NA,TRBV7-9,TRBJ2-7,TRBD1,TGTGCCAGCAGCTTCGGGACAGCCTCCTACGAGCAGTACTTC,CASSFGTASYEQYF
NA,TRBV2,TRBJ2-1,TRBD1,TGTGCCAGCAGAAAAAGCACAGGGGATCGGAACAATGAGCAGTTCTTC,CASRKSTGDRNNEQFF
NA,TRBV19,TRBJ2-1,NA,TGTGCCAGTAAACGGGAAAATGAGCAGTTCTTC,CASKRENEQFF
NA,TRBV28,TRBJ2-2,NA,TGTGCCAGCAGCTCTGGGACTCGACGGGACGGGGAGCTGTTTTTT,CASSSGTRRDGELFF
NA,TRBV5-1,TRBJ2-7,TRBD1,TGCGCCAGCAGCTTGGTAGGACAGGGGGCCTACGAGCAGTACTTC,CASSLVGQGAYEQYF
NA,TRBV10-3,TRBJ1-5,TRBD1,TGTGCCATCAGTGAGGCGGGGACAGGTCAGCCCCAGCATTTT,CAISEAGTGQPQHF
NA,TRBV28,TRBJ2-7,TRBD1,TGTGCCAGCAGACCAGGGGGAAACTCCTACGAGCAGTACTTC,CASRPGGNSYEQYF